This T cell receptor (beta chain) was identified during a study of breast tumors, draining lymph nodes, adjacent tissues (dated by TCRdb to the mid-2010s). Context from the whole study: TCR beta repertoires were compared across tumor, adjacent nontumor tissue and axillary lymph nodes obtained from breast cancer patients. In human breast cancer, the study set out to assess how tumor, surrounding tissue and draining lymph node repertoires relate to one another and whether T cells might be exchanged between them. General study outcomes and caveats: The conclusion that tumor T cells originate in lymph nodes was presented as consistent with a hypothesis rather than as directly demonstrated. The data were considered consistent with most tumor T cells being derived from the lymph node and subsequently expanding within tumor tissue. Tumor and nontumor tissue repertoires were significantly more similar in luminal-like than in basal-like breast cancer. T-cell repertoire diversity in tumors was found to be lower than in lymph nodes but higher than in nontumor tissue, and preferential V and J gene usage was observed.

This clonotype was recorded many times. The clone's antigen remains unknown. The junction differs from germline at one of its ends, possibly a read error. The CDR3 numbers 12 residues from cysteine through phenylalanine. Only CDR3 DNA remains: 36 bases, in frame from the first base. From a lookup of the germline V gene, CDR1 and CDR2 are MNHNS and SASEGT. The lymph node samples were taken from the axillary draining lymph nodes of breast cancer patients. For sequencing, an Illumina HiSeq 2000 was employed. TCR beta chain libraries were generated by multiplex PCR amplification. High-throughput sequencing was used to analyze the amplified TCR beta chain products. In TCRdb, the public reads were trimmed at Q25 with fastp and aligned with MiXCR, with productive beta chains retained. A single entry per CDR3 protein holds the most common genes and DNA from its merged rows. The sample yields about 140,000 distinct CDR3 sequences; 32% were counted once. The ten largest account for around 2.3% of the sample.

This clonotype was obtained from a female donor with breast cancer. Some clones in this sample may be carry-over from other donors' samples. The sequence joins TRBV6-1 to TRBJ1-2; tentative D gene TRBD1, with 5 bases matching. The sequenced sample was axillary lymph node tissue. CDR3 region: CASSRKGTLRGF. The bases are TGTGCCAGCAGTCGCAAAGGGACGCTTAGGGGCTTC.